The rows below give T cell receptor beta chains drawn from one sample of a study of regulatory T cells in long-lasting Graves disease. In TCRdb, the multiplex PCR reads were re-called with MiXCR into one record per CDR3 protein. The sample contains about 440,000 distinct CDR3 sequences, roughly 15% of which appear only once. These data also featured in a second study, about T cells in Graves' hyperthyroidism and ophthalmopathy.

This material consisted of peripheral blood mononuclear cells (PBMCs), taken at new diagnosis, from a patient treated with antithyroid drugs. The source of these receptors is a woman younger than 45 with Graves disease. The conserved cysteine and the conserved F or W are not part of the CDR3 here. The D gene is left open where the match is weak. The listing skips clone size in some rows; elsewhere it reads once, few, many or a size class.

abundance	v_gene	d_gene	j_gene	CDR3aa
few	TRBV5-1	TRBD2	TRBJ2-1	ASTVAGGRYNEQF
NA	TRBV2	NA	TRBJ2-7	ASKGDTRYEQY
few	TRBV3-1	NA	TRBJ2-5	ASSQGSTDGETQY
many	TRBV20-1	TRBD1	TRBJ1-2	SARNRRGQKYGYT
many	TRBV10-3	NA	TRBJ1-1	AIMGANTEAF
NA	TRBV7-9	NA	TRBJ2-1	ASSQGTVKF
many	TRBV20-1	NA	TRBJ2-2	RKKGPRKWSTGELF
many	TRBV2	TRBD2	TRBJ2-7	ASSQLAGGSEQY
NA	TRBV7-8	NA	TRBJ2-1	ASSLALEPNEQF
few	TRBV18	NA	TRBJ2-2	ASSRPPANTGELF
many	TRBV6-1	NA	TRBJ1-1	ASITPPGTEAF
many	TRBV14	NA	TRBJ2-5	ASRGTASVETQY
many	TRBV10-3	TRBD1	TRBJ2-7	AISEGTGGFYEQY
few	TRBV9	NA	TRBJ2-3	ASSSGDGGVMWPDTQY
few	TRBV25-1	TRBD1	TRBJ1-4	ASSGTGRTPNEKLF
few	TRBV24-1	NA	TRBJ2-1	ATSDSSGGSYNEQF
few	TRBV20-1	NA	TRBJ1-6	SARTRRNSPLH
few	TRBV19	NA	TRBJ2-1	ASTTRDTRGDEQF
few	TRBV11-3	TRBD1	TRBJ2-2	ASSRTGGLRNTGELF
few	TRBV5-1	TRBD1	TRBJ1-3	ASSLEGTGGGNTIY
many	TRBV2	NA	TRBJ1-2	ASSQGSGSGYT
many	TRBV7-3	NA	TRBJ2-3	ASSPNSGLRTDTQY
many	TRBV11-2	TRBD2	TRBJ2-7	ASSFRTSGSYEQY
NA	TRBV20-1	TRBD2	TRBJ2-1	SARPAPGLAGGGSYNEQF
many	TRBV7-2	NA	TRBJ1-4	ASSLGNVAEKLF
NA	TRBV19	TRBD1	TRBJ2-5	ASSISQGTVQETQY
many	TRBV7-9	NA	TRBJ2-7	ASSLARSSYEQY
NA	TRBV27	NA	TRBJ1-6	ASSFVPRGYNSPLH
many	TRBV12-3/TRBV12-4	TRBD1	TRBJ2-5	ASSPDLGQVVETQY
few	TRBV7-9	NA	TRBJ1-1	ASSIVENTEAF
many	TRBV29-1	NA	TRBJ2-6	SVEEPSGANVLT
many	TRBV2	TRBD1	TRBJ2-7	ASSEADRGYAYEQY
few	TRBV15	NA	TRBJ1-3	ATSSPFGFGNTIY
many	TRBV12-3/TRBV12-4	TRBD1	TRBJ1-2	ASSPGGGGRLYGYT
NA	TRBV7-9	NA	TRBJ1-2	ASSLSGDGYGYT
many	TRBV6-1	NA	TRBJ2-3	ASSASDTDTQY
many	TRBV18	TRBD1	TRBJ2-1	ASSPNRGSSYNEQF
NA	TRBV5-1	TRBD2	TRBJ2-3	ASSHGLAGGGDTQY
many	TRBV20-1	NA	TRBJ2-1	SATPPTGGTYNEQF
few	TRBV20-1	NA	TRBJ2-5	SAPQGSQETQY
NA	TRBV20-1	NA	TRBJ1-5	SASDSNQPQH
many	TRBV28	TRBD2	TRBJ2-3	ASSLGASGASDTQY
many	TRBV28	TRBD2	TRBJ2-3	ASVGTVLAGADTQY
few	TRBV7-2	TRBD2	TRBJ2-2	ASSLDASGRAGTGELF
NA	TRBV19	TRBD1	TRBJ2-1	ASSIGGQSPYNEQF
many	TRBV2	NA	TRBJ2-1	ASSVTNSGEQF
many	TRBV7-8	NA	TRBJ2-7	ASSFWANQGLNSYEQY
many	TRBV24-1	NA	TRBJ1-1	ATSDYQGGKAF
few	TRBV30	NA	TRBJ1-4	AWSVRGLGEKLF
many	TRBV15	NA	TRBJ1-5	ATSRDGGNQPQH
many	TRBV18	NA	TRBJ2-7	ASSPPAPTPNGEQY
NA	TRBV4-1	NA	TRBJ2-3	ASSQELSTDTQY
few	TRBV15	NA	TRBJ2-3	ATSRVAASVPDTQY
few	TRBV20-1	TRBD2	TRBJ2-2	SARDQGLAGGNTGELF
many	TRBV3-1	NA	TRBJ2-4	ASSQYTKNIQY